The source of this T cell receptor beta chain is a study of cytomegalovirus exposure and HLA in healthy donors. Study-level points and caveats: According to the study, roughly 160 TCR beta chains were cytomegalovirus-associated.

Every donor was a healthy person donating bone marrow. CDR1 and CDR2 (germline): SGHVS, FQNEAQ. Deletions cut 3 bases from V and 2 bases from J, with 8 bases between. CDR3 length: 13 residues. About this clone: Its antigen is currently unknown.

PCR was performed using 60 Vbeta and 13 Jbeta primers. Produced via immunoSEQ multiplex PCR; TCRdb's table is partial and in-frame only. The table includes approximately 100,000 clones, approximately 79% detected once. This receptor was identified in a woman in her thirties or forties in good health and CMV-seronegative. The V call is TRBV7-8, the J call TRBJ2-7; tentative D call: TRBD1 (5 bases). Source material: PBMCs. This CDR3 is CASSFRVAYEQYF. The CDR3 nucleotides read TGTGCCAGCAGCTTCAGGGTTGCCTACGAGCAGTACTTC.